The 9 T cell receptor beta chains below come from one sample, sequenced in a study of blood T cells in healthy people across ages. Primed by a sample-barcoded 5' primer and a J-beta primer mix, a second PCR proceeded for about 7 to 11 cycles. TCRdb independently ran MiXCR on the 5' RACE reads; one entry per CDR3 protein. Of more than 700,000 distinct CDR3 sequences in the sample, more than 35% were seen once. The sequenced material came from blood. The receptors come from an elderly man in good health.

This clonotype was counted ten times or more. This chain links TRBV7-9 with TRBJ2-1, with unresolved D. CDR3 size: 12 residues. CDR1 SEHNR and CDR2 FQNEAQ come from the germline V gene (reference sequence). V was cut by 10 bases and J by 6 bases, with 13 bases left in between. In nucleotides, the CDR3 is TGTGCCACCTTTCGGCCCGTCAATGAGCAGTTCTTC. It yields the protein CATFRPVNEQFF.

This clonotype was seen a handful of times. This chain's CDR3 is CATSRDLAGADTQYF. In nucleotides, the CDR3 is TGTGCCACCAGCAGAGATCTCGCGGGGGCAGATACGCAGTATTTT. The V call is TRBV15, the J call TRBJ2-3; 7 bases are a match to TRBD2. The germline gives CDR1 LNHNV, CDR2 YYDKDF (reference sequence). The CDR3 runs 15 residues. With V trimmed by 0 bases and J by 4 bases, 4 bases remained unmatched.

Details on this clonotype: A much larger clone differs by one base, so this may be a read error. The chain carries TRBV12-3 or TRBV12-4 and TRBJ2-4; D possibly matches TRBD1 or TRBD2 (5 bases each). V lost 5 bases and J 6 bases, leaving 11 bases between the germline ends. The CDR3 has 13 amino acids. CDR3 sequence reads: CASSVGTVNIQYF. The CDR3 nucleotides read TGTGCCAGCAGTGTAGGGACGGTAAACATTCAGTACTTC.

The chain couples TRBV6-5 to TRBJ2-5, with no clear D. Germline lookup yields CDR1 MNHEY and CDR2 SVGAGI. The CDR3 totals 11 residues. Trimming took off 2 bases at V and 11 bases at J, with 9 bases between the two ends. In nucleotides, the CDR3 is TGTGCCAGCAGTTACCTCGAAGAGCAGTACTTC. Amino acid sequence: CASSYLEEQYF.

The CDR3 sequence is CASSSSGGRNEQFF. CDR3 bases: TGTGCCAGCAGCTCCTCCGGCGGGAGAAATGAGCAGTTCTTC. V gene TRBV7-9 combines with J gene TRBJ2-1, with 7 bases identical to TRBD2. With V trimmed by 4 bases and J by 7 bases, 7 bases remained unmatched. CDR3 length: 14 amino acids. Looked up from germline, CDR1 is SEHNR and CDR2 is FQNEAQ (reference sequence).

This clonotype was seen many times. CDR3 in amino acids: CASSPVGRAERNEQFF. As DNA, the CDR3 is TGTGCCAGCAGCCCCGTAGGCAGGGCGGAGAGGAATGAGCAGTTCTTC. This chain joins TRBV7-9 and TRBJ2-1; D perhaps matches TRBD1 (5 bases). V lost 5 bases and J 7 bases, leaving 21 bases between the germline ends. The germline V gene encodes CDR1 SEHNR and CDR2 FQNEAQ (reference sequence). The CDR3 is made up of 16 amino acids.

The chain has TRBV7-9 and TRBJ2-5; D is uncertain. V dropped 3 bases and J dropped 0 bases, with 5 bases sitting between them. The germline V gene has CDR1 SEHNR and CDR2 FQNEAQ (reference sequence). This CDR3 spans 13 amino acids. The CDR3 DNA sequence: TGTGCCAGCAGCTTGGGTTACCAAGAGACCCAGTACTTC. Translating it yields CASSLGYQETQYF.

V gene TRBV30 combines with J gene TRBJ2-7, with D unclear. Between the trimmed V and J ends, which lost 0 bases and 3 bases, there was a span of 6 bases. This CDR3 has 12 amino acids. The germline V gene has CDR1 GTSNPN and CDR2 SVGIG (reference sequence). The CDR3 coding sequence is TGTGCCTGGAGTGTGAAGGGCTACGAGCAGTACTTC. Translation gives CAWSVKGYEQYF. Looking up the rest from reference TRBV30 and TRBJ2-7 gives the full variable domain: SQTIHQWPATLVQPVGSPLSLECTVEGTSNPNLYWYRQAAGRGLQLLFYSVGIGQISSEVPQNLSASRPQDRQFILSSKKLLLSDSGFYLCAWSVKGYEQYFGPGTRLTVT.

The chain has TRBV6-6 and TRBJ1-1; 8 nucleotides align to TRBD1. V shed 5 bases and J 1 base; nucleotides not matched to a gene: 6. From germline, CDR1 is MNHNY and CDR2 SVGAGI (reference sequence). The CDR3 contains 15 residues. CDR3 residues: CASSGQGSKNTEAFF. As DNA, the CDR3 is TGTGCCAGCAGTGGACAGGGTTCAAAGAACACTGAAGCTTTCTTT.